One T cell receptor (beta chain) is described in this entry. These data come from a study of blood T cell repertoires in COVID-19. Study in general: Sample material is recorded as cDNA or gDNA derived from T cells, B-cell-depleted T cells, or PBMCs.

CDR3 length equals 13 residues. The V end was cut by 6 bases, the J end by 2 bases, with 7 bases between. Per germline, CDR1 MDHEN and CDR2 SYDVKM. Per the original data handling: Researchers report that nucleated cell counts were estimated from reference gene primer amplification. Profiled with immunoSEQ multiplex PCR; TCRdb holds only in-frame clones, not every one. Clone size and V and J calls were adopted from that table, with D and trimming inferred from the DNA. The sample lists about 200,000 clones; roughly 88% were seen once. The chain carries TRBV28 and TRBJ2-2, with D unclear. Material for sequencing was PBMCs or T cells enriched from blood (not recorded which). This TCR was sampled from a man between 35 and 55 years old with acute COVID-19. CDR3 region: CASRNSNTGELFF. The CDR3 DNA sequence: TGTGCCAGCAGAAATTCTAACACCGGGGAGCTGTTTTTT.